This T cell receptor (beta chain) stems from a study of T cells in localized non-small cell lung cancer. Study-wide findings and caveats: The study sequenced only one region of the tumor. As a result, intratumor heterogeneity could not be excluded and remains possible. Of the tissues analyzed, uninvolved adjacent lung showed maximal T cell clonality, greater than tumor. A median of roughly 50 of the top 100 tumor clones appeared in adjacent lung, which was paired and uninvolved.

Points on this clone: What it recognizes is unknown.

The data were produced by immunoSEQ multiplex PCR, yet TCRdb's version contains in-frame clones alone and is incomplete. This sample carries tens of thousands of clones, 80% to 90% of them seen once, and the ten largest clones take roughly 4.5%. Trimming shortened V by 6 bases and J by 0 bases, and 12 bases separated the two germline ends. The CDR3 is 15 residues long. The germline CDR1 and CDR2 sequences are SGHDN and FVKESK. V gene TRBV14 combines with J gene TRBJ2-1; tentatively, D is TRBD2 (5 bases). This receptor was taken from a man aged 35 to 70 with stage II lung adenocarcinoma. Sample: PBMCs, taken before any cancer treatment. The CDR3 DNA reads as TGTGCCAGCAGGTCAACTAGTAGCTCCTACAATGAGCAGTTCTTC. This sequence encodes CASRSTSSSYNEQFF.